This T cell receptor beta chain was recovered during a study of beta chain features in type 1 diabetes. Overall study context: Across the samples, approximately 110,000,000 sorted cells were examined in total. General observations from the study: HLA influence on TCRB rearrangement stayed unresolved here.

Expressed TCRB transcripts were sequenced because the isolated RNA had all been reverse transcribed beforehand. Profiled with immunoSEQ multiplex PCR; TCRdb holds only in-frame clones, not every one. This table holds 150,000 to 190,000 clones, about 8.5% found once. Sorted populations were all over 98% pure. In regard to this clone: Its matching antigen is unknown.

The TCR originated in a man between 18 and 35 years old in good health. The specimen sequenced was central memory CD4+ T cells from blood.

The CDR3 sequence is CATSREGTENEKLFF. In DNA form, the CDR3 reads TGTGCCACCAGCAGAGAGGGGACAGAAAATGAAAAACTGTTTTTT. The V and J genes are TRBV15 and TRBJ1-4; TRBD1 aligns across 7 bases. CDR3 length: 15 amino acids. The germline gives CDR1 LNHNV, CDR2 YYDKDF (reference sequence). V was pared by 0 bases and J by 5 bases, with 3 bases of the junction left unmatched.